This T cell receptor (beta chain) came from a study of cytomegalovirus exposure and HLA in healthy donors (dated by TCRdb to 2015 to 2018). About the investigation overall: An earlier analysis of some 550 of the donors reported about 290 Gb of sequence data and some 100 million unique TCR beta sequences from about 180 million T cells. About 280 gigabases of sequencing data and around 90 million unique TCR sequences made up an early release that covered approximately 620 HLA-typed donors. The genetic ancestry cluster associated with self-reported Caucasian donors included 81% of the roughly 400 genotyped donors. The aim of the study was to test whether cataloging public T cell receptors could identify signatures of past pathogen exposure. The study used immunosequencing to profile the T cell repertoires of 670 or so subjects and linked those repertoires to cytomegalovirus serostatus. In addition to the first cohort of approximately 650 subjects, a separate validation cohort of 120 different subjects was used. To predict cytomegalovirus infection status, the study combined high-throughput TCR immunosequencing, statistical association of individual TCRs with disease status, and machine learning. In a later analysis, previously published TCR beta repertoires from more than 500 donors were re-analyzed and high-resolution HLA genotyping was added so that TCR occurrence patterns could be studied. Rather than using new phenotypic data, the later analysis identified candidate immune exposures from TCR beta sequences and from how often those sequences occurred across donors. An earlier analysis of about 620 of the donors applied high-throughput TCR beta sequencing to assess whether each TCR beta V gene segment acted as functional or pseudogenic. Donor age, sex, ethnicity and CMV serostatus were collected together with the repertoire data. A later genetic analysis took genome-wide SNP genotypes for about 60% of the roughly 670 donors and used that subset as a discovery cohort. Every discovery cohort repertoire had been produced on one sequencing platform. Class I and class II HLA loci were covered by the typing at four-digit resolution. Typing coverage varied by locus: roughly 620-640 donors for A, B, C, DRB1 and DQB1; about 520 for DQA1; around 610 for DPA1; fewer than 480 for DPB1. Four to six DR-DQ haplotypes were handled as single units for association and clustering because linkage in the cohort was strong. Among a few hundred genotyped donors of the cohort, an average of around 240,000 unique TCR beta nucleotide sequences were sequenced per donor, around a sixth of them non-productive. Study-level results and caveats: V-gene and J-gene trimming of TCR beta chains was associated with a missense DCLRE1C variant in a later genetic analysis, and the association was replicated in an independent cohort. A later genetic analysis reported fewer N-insertions in productive TCRs among donors in an Asian-associated ancestry cluster than the approximately 700-donor mean. In a later analysis, HLA-associated TCR beta chains were found to be more clonally expanded and to have lower generation probabilities than equally common non-associated chains. Roughly uniform sequencing depth across donors was assumed in presence/absence analyses, although this assumption may not hold. Because counts were too low, roughly 18 rarely observed V segments, including chromosome 9 orphons, were left out of the earlier analysis of 500 to 650 of the donors. When HLA alleles, especially DR and DQ, strongly co-occurred, attributing TCR associations to individual alleles was difficult. The study gave a list of about 160 TCR beta chains associated with cytomegalovirus. According to a later analysis, TCR association rates differed among HLA loci, with DRB1 alleles showing the most associated TCRs and HLA-C alleles showing the fewest. Correlated functional status among segregating V segments might reflect linkage disequilibrium, but an unknown experimental factor could not be ruled out. A cluster of highly shared sequence variants was judged likely to represent a technical artifact of the sequencing pipeline. Because some donors lacked HLA typing at each locus, the association tests relied only on the typed subset. According to a later analysis, parvovirus B19, influenza, CMV and Epstein-Barr virus appeared linked to several top co-occurrence clusters. Specific HLA alleles were associated with some 15,000 TCR beta sequences at a false discovery rate of 0.05 in a later analysis. Three of the identified cytomegalovirus-associated TCR beta chains were confirmed in vitro to be specific for cytomegalovirus antigens. A further reported finding was that TCR beta sequences accurately predicted the HLA-A and HLA-B alleles for most subjects in the first cohort. Some IMGT-functional V segments, including TRBV6-2 and TRBV6-3, could not be told apart with the 87-base-pair reads, so those segments were excluded. The cohort was sequenced for TCR beta chains only, and without alpha or paired-chain data the features that could be detected were limited. Immune exposure information for the cohort was limited to CMV serostatus. Most TCR sequences were observed very rarely across donors, whereas some public TCRs were present in many individuals. In an earlier analysis of 500 to 650 of the donors, most TCR beta V segments appeared in productive rearrangements about 90% or about 30% of the time, broadly matching IMGT annotations. In a later analysis, most CMV-associated TCR beta chains were found to appear HLA-restricted, with HLA associations seemingly driven largely by CMV exposure. Cytomegalovirus status was reported to be diagnosed by the classifier with high specificity and sensitivity in both the original and validation cohorts. According to the authors, the approach could potentially be generalized to other disease states and immunological phenotypes.

The library was made by the immunoSEQ multiplex PCR assay. The multiplex PCR relied on a mix of 60 forward primers for TCR Vbeta segments and 13 reverse primers for TCR Jbeta segments. Amplification of the CDR3 region of rearranged TCR beta genes was performed with a multiplex PCR assay on genomic DNA. On the Illumina HiSeq System, the amplified TCR beta libraries were sequenced as 87-base-pair reads. Per the authors' processing: A later analysis counted around 72 million unique TCR beta chains across the 550 to 750 repertoires, and some 11 million of these chains were shared by at least two donors. To remove PCR and sequencing errors, raw reads were error-corrected and collapsed into unique sequences using a nearest-neighbor algorithm that merged closely related sequences. Alignment of CDR3 sequences to IMGT reference sequences was used to assign V, D and J gene segments. For a sequence to be retained, a match of at least six nucleotides was required to both a V gene segment and a J gene segment. A rearrangement was called productive if the CDR3 had no stop codons and remained in frame with V and J, and every other rearrangement was called non-productive. CDR3 was defined according to IMGT convention as the region running from the second conserved V-encoded cysteine to the conserved J-encoded phenylalanine. Sequences without an unambiguous match to a single V gene segment were excluded from the earlier analysis of about 600 of the donors. In an earlier analysis of several hundred of the donors, V segments were called functional above 56.7% productive rearrangements and were called segregating when the between-donor standard deviation exceeded 5%. A statistical classification framework was developed to diagnose cytomegalovirus status using the catalog of TCR beta chain sequences. V and J gene assignment, in a later analysis, came from comparing TCR nucleotide sequences with IMGT/GENE-DB human TR gene sequences. The TCRdist pipeline was used in a later analysis to assign CDR3 sequences and most-parsimonious VDJ recombination scenarios. In a later analysis, each TCR beta chain was defined by its CDR3 amino acid sequence together with its V-gene family, and reads without a unique V-gene family were excluded. In a later analysis, approximately 590 highly shared, low-generation-probability nucleotide sequences were removed to address suspected cross-contamination and a sequencing artifact. For each public chain, a later analysis derived a clonal expansion index from normalized ranks of inferred template counts within each repertoire. Generation probabilities in a later analysis came from a VDJ recombination model fitted to out-of-frame rearrangements, and those results were checked against IGoR. A later analysis scored TCR-TCR, TCR-HLA and TCR-CMV co-occurrence with hypergeometric tests, applying a repertoire-size bias correction to TCR pairs. False discovery rates were estimated in a later analysis by permuting HLA or CMV assignments 20 times. A later analysis grouped co-occurring TCRs with DBSCAN, adding TCRdist sequence similarity when clustering within HLA-allele-positive subsets. Repertoires with fewer than 30,000 or more than 120,000 public chains, plus five repertoires with anomalous nucleotide sharing, were excluded from co-occurrence clustering. What TCRdb holds here is the immuneACCESS table cut down to in-frame rearrangements. Part of the clones is not present; checked against another copy, under half of the missing clones reflect an unresolved V gene, and the others are unexplained. V and J calls and clone size are those listed in that table; D and trimming were worked out from the DNA. This sample lists around 40,000 clones; roughly 60% were detected once. Clones ranked in the top ten supply about 8.5% of the sample.

The cohort was made up of 500 to 800 healthy bone marrow donors. Cohort members were all nominally healthy when sampled, although unrecorded immune exposures were likely present. CMV serostatus was positive for about 300 and negative for about 50% of the roughly 700 cohort members, and was not recorded for this donor. A peripheral blood sample was collected from each donor, and TCR beta sequencing was performed on peripheral blood mononuclear cells. Genomic DNA was extracted from the blood cell samples with the Qiagen DNeasy Blood Extraction Kit. V and J are truncated by 3 bases and 6 bases respectively, leaving an intervening sequence of 11 bases. CDR1 and CDR2 are drawn from the germline V gene (reference sequence): SEHNR, FQNEAQ. Reading from cysteine to phenylalanine, the CDR3 counts 14 amino acids. The kept DNA is CDR3 alone, 42 bases in frame from the first base. This clone appeared once. Its antigen has not been determined. Per-nucleotide qualities are absent, and no much larger clonotype sits a single base away.

Sequenced material: PBMCs. The TCR comes from a human donor in good health. The rearrangement combines TRBV7-9 with TRBJ1-4; TRBD1 might be the D gene, on 6 matching bases. The encoded CDR3 is CASSFGGSDEKLFF. The DNA reads TGTGCCAGCAGCTTTGGGGGCTCAGATGAAAAACTGTTTTTT.